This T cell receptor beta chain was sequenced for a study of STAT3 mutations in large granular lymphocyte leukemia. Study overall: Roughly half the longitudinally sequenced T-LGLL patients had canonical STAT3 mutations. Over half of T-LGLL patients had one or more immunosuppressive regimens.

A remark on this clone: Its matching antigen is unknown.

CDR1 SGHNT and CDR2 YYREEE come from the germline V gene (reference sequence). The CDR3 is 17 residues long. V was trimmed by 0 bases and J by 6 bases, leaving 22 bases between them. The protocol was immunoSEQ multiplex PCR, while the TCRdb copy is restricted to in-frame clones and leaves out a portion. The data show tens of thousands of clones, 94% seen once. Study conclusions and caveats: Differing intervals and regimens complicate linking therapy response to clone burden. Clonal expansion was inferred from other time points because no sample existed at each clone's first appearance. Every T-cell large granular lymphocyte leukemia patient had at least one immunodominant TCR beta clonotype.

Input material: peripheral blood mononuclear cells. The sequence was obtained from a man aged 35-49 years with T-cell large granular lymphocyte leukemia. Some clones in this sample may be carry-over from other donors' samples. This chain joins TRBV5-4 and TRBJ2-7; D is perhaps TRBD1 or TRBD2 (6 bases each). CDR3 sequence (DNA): TGTGCCAGCAGCTTGGAGCCTGCCGGGGGCTGGGATCGCGAGCAGTACTTC. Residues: CASSLEPAGGWDREQYF.